These T cell receptor beta chains were read from a single sample in a study of shared clonotypes between healthy human individuals. Profiling relied on immunoSEQ multiplex PCR, and the TCRdb table lists in-frame clones only, not all of them. The table includes about 2.4 million clones, approximately 93% detected once. Sequencing used naive CD4+ T cells from PBMCs. These receptors were obtained from a young man in good health. Some clones in this sample may be carry-over from other donors' samples. Both conserved end residues are part of each CDR3. A D gene is named only where the DNA matches it firmly. Rows give clone size only sometimes, using once, few, many, or a class for an expanded clone.

CDR3nt: TGTGCCAGCAGTGAAAGGAGCCCCTACGAGCAGTACTTC; CDR3aa: CASSERSPYEQYF; d_gene: -; abundance: -; len: 13; j_gene: TRBJ2-7; v_gene: TRBV6-1
CDR3nt: TGTGCCACCCGGGACAGACTTAGCAATCAGCCCCAGCATTTT; CDR3aa: CATRDRLSNQPQHF; d_gene: TRBD1; abundance: -; len: 14; j_gene: TRBJ1-5; v_gene: TRBV15
CDR3nt: TGTGCCATCAGCAAGGGGACAGGGGACATCTATGGCTACACCTTC; CDR3aa: CAISKGTGDIYGYTF; d_gene: TRBD1; abundance: -; len: 15; j_gene: TRBJ1-2; v_gene: TRBV10-3
CDR3nt: TGCGCCAGCAGCCAAGATGCCAGCGGGACGGGTTTAAAGCAGTACTTC; CDR3aa: CASSQDASGTGLKQYF; d_gene: TRBD2; abundance: -; len: 16; j_gene: TRBJ2-7; v_gene: TRBV4-1
CDR3nt: TGTGCCAGTAGTATAGATCGCAGGGAGCTGTTTTTT; CDR3aa: CASSIDRRELFF; d_gene: -; abundance: -; len: 12; j_gene: TRBJ2-2; v_gene: TRBV19
CDR3nt: TGTGCCAGCTCACCAGTTCTAGCGGGAGTCCACGAGCAGTACTTC; CDR3aa: CASSPVLAGVHEQYF; d_gene: TRBD2; abundance: -; len: 15; j_gene: TRBJ2-7; v_gene: TRBV18
CDR3nt: TGTGCCAGCAGCCTTCCGACAGGGGCTGCGCCCCAGCATTTT; CDR3aa: CASSLPTGAAPQHF; d_gene: TRBD1; abundance: -; len: 14; j_gene: TRBJ1-5; v_gene: TRBV2
CDR3nt: TGCGCCAGCAGGCCCGGGCCATTCGGCTCTGGAAACACCATATATTTT; CDR3aa: CASRPGPFGSGNTIYF; d_gene: -; abundance: -; len: 16; j_gene: TRBJ1-3; v_gene: TRBV5-1
CDR3nt: TGCGCCAGCAGCCCCTCTAACTCTGGGGCCAACGTCCTGACTTTC; CDR3aa: CASSPSNSGANVLTF; d_gene: -; abundance: once; len: 15; j_gene: TRBJ2-6; v_gene: TRBV4-1
CDR3nt: TGTGCCTGGGGGCGGGGAGCTAGCACAGATACGCAGTATTTT; CDR3aa: CAWGRGASTDTQYF; d_gene: -; abundance: -; len: 14; j_gene: TRBJ2-3; v_gene: TRBV30
CDR3nt: TGTGCCAGCAGCCTCTGGGGGGCCCAGCCCCAGCATTTT; CDR3aa: CASSLWGAQPQHF; d_gene: -; abundance: -; len: 13; j_gene: TRBJ1-5; v_gene: TRBV7-2
CDR3nt: TGTGCCAGCAGTTTATCAGCGGACAGGGGGTACACCATATATTTT; CDR3aa: CASSLSADRGYTIYF; d_gene: TRBD1; abundance: -; len: 15; j_gene: TRBJ1-3; v_gene: TRBV27
CDR3nt: TGTGCCACCTCAAACGTTTGGGGCGCCGACTATGGCTACACCTTC; CDR3aa: CATSNVWGADYGYTF; d_gene: -; abundance: -; len: 15; j_gene: TRBJ1-2; v_gene: TRBV7-2
CDR3nt: TGTGCCAGCAGGACAGGGCTTAACTATGGCTACACCTTC; CDR3aa: CASRTGLNYGYTF; d_gene: TRBD1; abundance: -; len: 13; j_gene: TRBJ1-2; v_gene: TRBV28
CDR3nt: TGTGCCAGCAGCATGGACAGGGGAAATCAGCCCCAGCATTTT; CDR3aa: CASSMDRGNQPQHF; d_gene: TRBD1; abundance: -; len: 14; j_gene: TRBJ1-5; v_gene: TRBV5-4
CDR3nt: TGTGCCAGCAGTGCATCCGGGACTCGTTACTACGAGCAGTACTTC; CDR3aa: CASSASGTRYYEQYF; d_gene: -; abundance: -; len: 15; j_gene: TRBJ2-7; v_gene: TRBV28
CDR3nt: TGCGCCAGCAGCTTAGAACTAGCGGGGGCCACAGATACGCAGTATTTT; CDR3aa: CASSLELAGATDTQYF; d_gene: TRBD2; abundance: -; len: 16; j_gene: TRBJ2-3; v_gene: TRBV5-1
CDR3nt: TGTGCCAGCAAAGACCCAGGAAACACCATATATTTT; CDR3aa: CASKDPGNTIYF; d_gene: -; abundance: -; len: 12; j_gene: TRBJ1-3; v_gene: TRBV25-1
CDR3nt: TGCGCCAGCAGCCATGAGTGGGGAGGGGACAAAGGCGAAAAACTGTTTTTT; CDR3aa: CASSHEWGGDKGEKLFF; d_gene: -; abundance: -; len: 17; j_gene: TRBJ1-4; v_gene: TRBV4-1
CDR3nt: TGCAGCGTCGCCAGATCCTACAATGAGCAGTTCTTC; CDR3aa: CSVARSYNEQFF; d_gene: -; abundance: -; len: 12; j_gene: TRBJ2-1; v_gene: TRBV29-1
CDR3nt: TGTGCCAGCTCACCAGGGCCAGGGGGACTTGAGCAGTTCTTC; CDR3aa: CASSPGPGGLEQFF; d_gene: -; abundance: -; len: 14; j_gene: TRBJ2-1; v_gene: TRBV18
CDR3nt: TGCAGCGGGCGACTTGGGCCTGCTGAAAAACTGTTTTTT; CDR3aa: CSGRLGPAEKLFF; d_gene: -; abundance: few; len: 13; j_gene: TRBJ1-4; v_gene: TRBV29-1
CDR3nt: TGCGCCAGCAGCTTCCAGGGAGGTCGAGAGACCCAGTACTTC; CDR3aa: CASSFQGGRETQYF; d_gene: -; abundance: -; len: 14; j_gene: TRBJ2-5; v_gene: TRBV5-1
CDR3nt: TGTGCCAGCAGCTTAAGTCGACACAATGAGCAGTTCTTC; CDR3aa: CASSLSRHNEQFF; d_gene: -; abundance: -; len: 13; j_gene: TRBJ2-1; v_gene: TRBV7-3
CDR3nt: TGCGCCAGCAGCTTGGGACTGGGGGCGGACTACGAGCAGTACTTC; CDR3aa: CASSLGLGADYEQYF; d_gene: -; abundance: -; len: 15; j_gene: TRBJ2-7; v_gene: TRBV5-1
CDR3nt: TGTGCCAGCAGTCCCCTTGGGCAGGGAGGGGTTTCGTTCTTC; CDR3aa: CASSPLGQGGVSFF; d_gene: TRBD2; abundance: -; len: 14; j_gene: TRBJ2-1; v_gene: TRBV2
CDR3nt: TGTGCCACCAGCAGAGAGCAAGGTCAGCCCCAGCATTTT; CDR3aa: CATSREQGQPQHF; d_gene: -; abundance: -; len: 13; j_gene: TRBJ1-5; v_gene: TRBV15
CDR3nt: TGCGCCAGCAGCCTGGGATTAGCGGGCCCCTCAACCTACGAGCAGTACTTC; CDR3aa: CASSLGLAGPSTYEQYF; d_gene: TRBD2; abundance: -; len: 17; j_gene: TRBJ2-7; v_gene: TRBV5-1
CDR3nt: TGCGCCAGCAACAGGGCCAAAAACATTCAGTACTTC; CDR3aa: CASNRAKNIQYF; d_gene: -; abundance: -; len: 12; j_gene: TRBJ2-4; v_gene: TRBV10-1
CDR3nt: TGTGCCAGCAGTCTCGGGGGCGGGGTGTACGAGCAGTACTTC; CDR3aa: CASSLGGGVYEQYF; d_gene: -; abundance: once; len: 14; j_gene: TRBJ2-7; v_gene: TRBV25-1
CDR3nt: TGTGCCAGCAGTCGACAGGGGCTGGGCAATCAGCCCCAGCATTTT; CDR3aa: CASSRQGLGNQPQHF; d_gene: TRBD1; abundance: -; len: 15; j_gene: TRBJ1-5; v_gene: TRBV6-5
CDR3nt: TGTGCCAGCAGTTCCCTATCACAGGGTTTCTCCTACGAGCAGTACTTC; CDR3aa: CASSSLSQGFSYEQYF; d_gene: -; abundance: -; len: 16; j_gene: TRBJ2-7; v_gene: TRBV28
CDR3nt: TGTGCCAGCAGTACCGCCCGGACAGGGAACACTGAAGCTTTCTTT; CDR3aa: CASSTARTGNTEAFF; d_gene: TRBD1; abundance: -; len: 15; j_gene: TRBJ1-1; v_gene: TRBV27
CDR3nt: TGTGCCAGCAGCTGGTTCCGACTCTCTGGAAACACCATATATTTT; CDR3aa: CASSWFRLSGNTIYF; d_gene: -; abundance: -; len: 15; j_gene: TRBJ1-3; v_gene: TRBV7-2
CDR3nt: TGTGCCAGCAGCGCCTTTGGCCCGGGGGGCACAGATACGCAGTATTTT; CDR3aa: CASSAFGPGGTDTQYF; d_gene: -; abundance: -; len: 16; j_gene: TRBJ2-3; v_gene: TRBV2
CDR3nt: TGTGCCTGGAGCGACAGGGGGGGCTCCTACGAGCAGTACTTC; CDR3aa: CAWSDRGGSYEQYF; d_gene: TRBD1; abundance: -; len: 14; j_gene: TRBJ2-7; v_gene: TRBV30
CDR3nt: TGTGCCACCAGACAGGGGGCGAGGGACGAGCAGTACTTC; CDR3aa: CATRQGARDEQYF; d_gene: TRBD1; abundance: -; len: 13; j_gene: TRBJ2-7; v_gene: TRBV6-6
CDR3nt: TGCGCCAGCAGCTTGGAGGAGGTACTCCGACACGAGCAGTACTTC; CDR3aa: CASSLEEVLRHEQYF; d_gene: -; abundance: -; len: 15; j_gene: TRBJ2-7; v_gene: TRBV5-1
CDR3nt: TGTGCCAGCAGCGAATCACTAGCGGGAGGGGGCGAGCAGTACTTC; CDR3aa: CASSESLAGGGEQYF; d_gene: TRBD2; abundance: once; len: 15; j_gene: TRBJ2-7; v_gene: TRBV9
CDR3nt: TGTGCCAGCAGCTTAATTGGAGGGGATGAGCAGTTCTTC; CDR3aa: CASSLIGGDEQFF; d_gene: -; abundance: -; len: 13; j_gene: TRBJ2-1; v_gene: TRBV7-3
CDR3nt: TGTGCCAGCAGCACCCCGGGGGCCCGAGATTCGTCCTACGAGCAGTACTTC; CDR3aa: CASSTPGARDSSYEQYF; d_gene: -; abundance: once; len: 17; j_gene: TRBJ2-7; v_gene: TRBV7-9
CDR3nt: TGTGCCAGCAGTCCCCGGGCGAGTCAGCCCCAGCATTTT; CDR3aa: CASSPRASQPQHF; d_gene: -; abundance: few; len: 13; j_gene: TRBJ1-5; v_gene: TRBV2
CDR3nt: TGTGCCTGGAGCCAAGAGGTGTCGGCACAAGAGACCCAGTACTTC; CDR3aa: CAWSQEVSAQETQYF; d_gene: -; abundance: -; len: 15; j_gene: TRBJ2-5; v_gene: TRBV30
CDR3nt: TGTGCCAGCAGCTCTATCGCGAACACCGGGGAGCTGTTTTTT; CDR3aa: CASSSIANTGELFF; d_gene: -; abundance: -; len: 14; j_gene: TRBJ2-2; v_gene: TRBV7-9
CDR3nt: TGTGCCAGCAGCCCGACAAGGGGGCGGGAGGAGGAAAACATTCAGTACTTC; CDR3aa: CASSPTRGREEENIQYF; d_gene: -; abundance: -; len: 17; j_gene: TRBJ2-4; v_gene: TRBV7-9
CDR3nt: TGTGCCAGCAGCCAAGCTGTTAGGGACGGGGAGCTGTTTTTT; CDR3aa: CASSQAVRDGELFF; d_gene: -; abundance: -; len: 14; j_gene: TRBJ2-2; v_gene: TRBV4-2
CDR3nt: TGTGCCAGCTCACCGCCTGGGGCCGTGGTTCATCGAGATACGCAGTATTTT; CDR3aa: CASSPPGAVVHRDTQYF; d_gene: -; abundance: once; len: 17; j_gene: TRBJ2-3; v_gene: TRBV18
CDR3nt: TGTGCCAGCACCCCTTCCCAACCAGGTGTAATTGGCGACGAGCAGTACTTC; CDR3aa: CASTPSQPGVIGDEQYF; d_gene: -; abundance: -; len: 17; j_gene: TRBJ2-7; v_gene: TRBV5-6
CDR3nt: TGTGCCAGTAGTCCGCCGACTAGCGGGATGAGGGGAGATACGCAGTATTTT; CDR3aa: CASSPPTSGMRGDTQYF; d_gene: TRBD2; abundance: once; len: 17; j_gene: TRBJ2-3; v_gene: TRBV19
CDR3nt: TGTGCCAGCAGCGTAGGAGGATTCACAGATACGCAGTATTTT; CDR3aa: CASSVGGFTDTQYF; d_gene: -; abundance: -; len: 14; j_gene: TRBJ2-3; v_gene: TRBV9
CDR3nt: TGTGCACCGTTAGGGGACAGGGAGGTCAATCAGCCCCAGCATTTT; CDR3aa: CAPLGDREVNQPQHF; d_gene: TRBD1; abundance: -; len: 15; j_gene: TRBJ1-5; v_gene: TRBV27
CDR3nt: TGTGCCAGCAGACACTTCGCGGTCTCCTACAATGAGCAGTTCTTC; CDR3aa: CASRHFAVSYNEQFF; d_gene: -; abundance: -; len: 15; j_gene: TRBJ2-1; v_gene: TRBV27
CDR3nt: TGTGCCAGCACCGCATGGGGGCTACGAACAGATACGCAGTATTTT; CDR3aa: CASTAWGLRTDTQYF; d_gene: -; abundance: once; len: 15; j_gene: TRBJ2-3; v_gene: TRBV6-1
CDR3nt: TGTGCCACCAGCAGAGAAGCGGGAGTAAATGAGCAGTTCTTC; CDR3aa: CATSREAGVNEQFF; d_gene: TRBD2; abundance: -; len: 14; j_gene: TRBJ2-1; v_gene: TRBV15